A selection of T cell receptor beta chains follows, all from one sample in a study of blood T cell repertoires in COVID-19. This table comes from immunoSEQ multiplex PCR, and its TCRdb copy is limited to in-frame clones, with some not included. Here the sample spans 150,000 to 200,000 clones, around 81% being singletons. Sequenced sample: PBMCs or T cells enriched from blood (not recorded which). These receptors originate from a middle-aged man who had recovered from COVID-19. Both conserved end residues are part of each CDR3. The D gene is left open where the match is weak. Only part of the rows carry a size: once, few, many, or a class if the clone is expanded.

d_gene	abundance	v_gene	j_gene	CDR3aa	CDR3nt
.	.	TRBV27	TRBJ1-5	CASSPTGNSNQPQHF	TGTGCCAGCAGTCCTACGGGAAATAGCAATCAGCCCCAGCATTTT
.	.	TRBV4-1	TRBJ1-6	CASSQVPVEGSPLHF	TGCGCCAGCAGCCAAGTACCGGTTGAGGGCTCACCCCTCCACTTT
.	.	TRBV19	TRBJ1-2	CASSPLANYGYTF	TGTGCCAGTAGTCCTTTGGCCAACTATGGCTACACCTTC
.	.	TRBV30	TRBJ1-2	CAWSPYIGDGYTF	TGTGCCTGGAGTCCCTATATAGGGGATGGCTACACCTTC
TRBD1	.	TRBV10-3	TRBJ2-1	CAISDSETGGKVNEQFF	TGTGCCATCAGTGACTCCGAGACAGGGGGCAAGGTCAATGAGCAGTTCTTC
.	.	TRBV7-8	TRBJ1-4	CATRERETNEKLFF	TGTGCCACCCGGGAGAGGGAGACTAATGAAAAACTGTTTTTT
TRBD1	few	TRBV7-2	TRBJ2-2	CASGRTGVNTGELFF	TGTGCCAGCGGTCGGACAGGGGTTAACACCGGGGAGCTGTTTTTT
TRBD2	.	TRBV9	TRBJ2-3	CASSVDGLAGTDTQYF	TGTGCCAGCAGCGTAGATGGACTAGCGGGGACAGATACGCAGTATTTT
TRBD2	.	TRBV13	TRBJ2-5	CASSPRRGETQYF	TGTGCCAGCAGCCCAAGGCGGGGGGAGACCCAGTACTTC
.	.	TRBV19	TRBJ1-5	CASTSGFSDQPQHF	TGTGCCAGTACTTCCGGGTTTTCGGATCAGCCCCAGCATTTT
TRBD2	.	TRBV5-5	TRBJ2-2	CASSLELAGAWASQELFF	TGTGCCAGCAGCTTGGAGTTAGCGGGGGCCTGGGCGTCTCAGGAGCTGTTTTTT
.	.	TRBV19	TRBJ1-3	CASSVQESSGNTIYF	TGTGCCAGTAGTGTCCAAGAGAGCTCTGGAAACACCATATATTTT
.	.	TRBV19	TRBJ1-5	CASRNRDQPQHF	TGTGCCAGTAGGAACAGGGACCAGCCCCAGCATTTT
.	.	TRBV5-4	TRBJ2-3	CASSTRGGDTDTQYF	TGTGCCAGCAGCACGAGGGGGGGGGACACAGATACGCAGTATTTT
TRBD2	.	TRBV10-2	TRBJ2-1	CASSGGLGSEQFF	TGCGCCAGCAGTGGGGGACTAGGGAGTGAGCAGTTCTTC
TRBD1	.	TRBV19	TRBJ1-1	CASRRTGKNTEAFF	TGTGCCAGTAGGAGGACAGGGAAGAACACTGAAGCTTTCTTT
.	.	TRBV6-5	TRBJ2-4	CASSYGGIEAKNIQYF	TGTGCCAGCAGTTACGGCGGGATCGAGGCCAAAAACATTCAGTACTTC
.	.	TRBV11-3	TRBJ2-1	CASSSADSLDDEQFF	TGTGCCAGCAGCTCAGCGGACAGCCTCGACGATGAGCAGTTCTTC
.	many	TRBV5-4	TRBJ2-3	CASSLARSPPDTQYF	TGTGCCAGCAGCTTGGCCCGGAGCCCCCCAGATACGCAGTATTTT
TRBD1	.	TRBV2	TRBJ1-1	CASSPRTGLNTEAFF	TGTGCCAGCAGTCCCCGGACAGGGCTGAACACTGAAGCTTTCTTT
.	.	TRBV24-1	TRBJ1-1	CATSSGNTEAFF	TGTGCCACCAGTTCAGGGAACACTGAAGCTTTCTTT
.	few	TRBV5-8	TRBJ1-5	CASSYRVGQPQHF	TGTGCCAGCTCATACAGGGTGGGACAGCCCCAGCATTTT
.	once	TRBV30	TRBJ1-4	CAWSQDFNEKLFF	TGTGCCTGGAGTCAGGATTTTAATGAAAAACTGTTTTTT
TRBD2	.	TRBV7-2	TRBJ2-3	CASSLAKLAGGSMGDTQYF	TGTGCCAGCAGCTTAGCAAAACTAGCGGGGGGGAGTATGGGTGATACGCAGTATTTT
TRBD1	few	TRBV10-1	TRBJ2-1	CASSENTGAYNEQFF	TGCGCCAGCAGTGAGAATACAGGGGCGTACAATGAGCAGTTCTTC
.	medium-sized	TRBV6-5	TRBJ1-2	CASSYSGFGIYGYTF	TGTGCCAGCAGTTACTCGGGTTTCGGGATTTATGGCTACACCTTC
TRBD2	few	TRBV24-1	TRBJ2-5	CATRGTSGGEETQYF	TGTGCCACCAGGGGGACTAGCGGGGGTGAAGAGACCCAGTACTTC
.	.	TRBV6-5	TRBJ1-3	CASSYVRGTSGNTIYF	TGTGCCAGCAGTTACGTTAGGGGGACCTCTGGAAACACCATATATTTT